This T cell receptor (beta chain) was documented in a study of shared clonotypes between healthy human individuals. CD8 memory was a combination of CD45RO+ cells and CCR7-negative CD45RA+ TemRA cells. Per sorted-subset replicate PCR, input was about 180 ng DNA, representing roughly 29,000 T cell genomes. Libraries were prepared by immunoSEQ multiplex PCR; TCRdb keeps only in-frame clonotypes and omits some of them. Here the sample spans under 350,000 clones, more than 75% being singletons. This clonotype was obtained from a man aged 18 to 29 in good health. Source material: memory CD8+ T cells sorted from blood. The sample's subset: CD45RO+ cells pooled with CCR7-negative TemRA cells.

CDR3 sequence: CAISEVAGEETQYF. The DNA for the CDR3 is TGTGCCATCAGTGAGGTGGCGGGAGAAGAGACCCAGTACTTC. The chain combines TRBV10-3 with TRBJ2-5; TRBD2 matches 7 bases. Trimming removed 2 bases from V and 3 bases from J; junction bases left unmatched: 3. The CDR3 totals 14 residues. Germline loops: CDR1 ENHRY, CDR2 SYGVKD.